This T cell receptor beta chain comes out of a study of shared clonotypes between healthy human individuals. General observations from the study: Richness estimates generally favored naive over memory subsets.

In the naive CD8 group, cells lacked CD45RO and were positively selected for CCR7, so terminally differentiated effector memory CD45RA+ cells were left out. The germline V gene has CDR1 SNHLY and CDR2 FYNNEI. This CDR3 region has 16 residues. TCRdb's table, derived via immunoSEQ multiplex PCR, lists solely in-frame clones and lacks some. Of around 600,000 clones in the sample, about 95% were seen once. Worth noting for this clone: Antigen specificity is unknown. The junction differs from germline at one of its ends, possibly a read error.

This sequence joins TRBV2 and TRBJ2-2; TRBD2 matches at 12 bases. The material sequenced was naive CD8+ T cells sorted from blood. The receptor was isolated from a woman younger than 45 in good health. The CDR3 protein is CASTEVGLAGAGELFF. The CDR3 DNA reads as TGTGCCAGCACTGAAGTGGGACTAGCGGGCGCCGGGGAGCTGTTTTTT. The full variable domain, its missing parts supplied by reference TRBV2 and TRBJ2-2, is EPEVTQTPSHQVTQMGQEVILRCVPISNHLYFYWYRQILGQKVEFLVSFYNNEISEKSEIFDDQFSVERPDGSNFTLKIRSTKLEDSAMYFCASTEVGLAGAGELFFGEGSRLTVL.